The 25 T cell receptor beta chains below come from one sample, sequenced in a study of early T cells in non-severe SARS-CoV-2 infection. TCRdb reprocessed the 5' RACE reads via MiXCR and lists one record per CDR3 protein. This repertoire shows 70,000 to 85,000 distinct CDR3 sequences, 13% found once; its top ten account for roughly 6%. Sequencing input: whole blood. The source is an adult who was a healthcare worker with PCR-confirmed SARS-CoV-2 infection or an uninfected control (not recorded which).

The CDR3 region is CASSPRTGQGREKLFF. The CDR3 coding sequence is TGTGCCAGCAGCCCCCGAACGGGACAGGGAAGGGAAAAACTGTTTTTT. V and J are TRBV3-1 and TRBJ1-4, with 9 bases identical to TRBD1. The CDR3 contains 16 residues. In germline, CDR1 is LGHDT, CDR2 YNNKEL (reference sequence). Trimming removed 4 bases from V and 8 bases from J; junction bases left unmatched: 11.

This clonotype has a count of ten or more. The chain recombines TRBV7-6 with TRBJ2-7; no firm D call. Germline V gene sequence: CDR1 SGHVS, CDR2 FNYEAQ. Deletions cut 0 bases from V and 5 bases from J, with 5 bases between. The CDR3 totals 12 residues. The CDR3 coding sequence is TGTGCCAGCAGCTTAGCGGGCGACGAGCAGTACTTC. This gives the protein CASSLAGDEQYF. Filled out from reference TRBV7-6 and TRBJ2-7, the complete variable domain reads GAGVSQSPRYKVTKRGQDVALRCDPISGHVSLYWYRQALGQGPEFLTYFNYEAQQDKSGLPNDRFSAERPEGSISTLTIQRTEQRDSAMYRCASSLAGDEQYFGPGTRLTVT.

This chain links TRBV2 with TRBJ2-5; D is possibly TRBD2 (5 bases). The CDR3 loop spans 12 amino acids. V was pared by 10 bases and J by 4 bases, with 13 bases between. Germline V gives CDR1 SNHLY, CDR2 FYNNEI. Here the CDR3 DNA reads TGTGCCACCACGAGGGTCTCAGAGACCCAGTACTTC. Translated, it gives CATTRVSETQYF.

This chain connects TRBV5-1 to TRBJ1-4; D is perhaps TRBD1 (5 bases). The germline V gene encodes CDR1 SGHRS and CDR2 YFSETQ. This CDR3 spans 15 amino acids. The V and J ends lost 1 base and 8 bases respectively, with 15 bases between them. The CDR3 region is CASSLRPGPPEKLFF. CDR3 sequence (DNA): TGCGCCAGCAGCTTGAGACCGGGACCCCCCGAAAAACTGTTTTTT.

The chain links TRBV3-1 to TRBJ2-3, with 11 bases lining up with TRBD2. Germline CDR1 reads LGHDT; CDR2 reads YNNKEL (reference sequence). The CDR3 length is 16 residues. The V and J ends lost 3 bases and 2 bases, in that order; junction bases with no gene match: 4. The CDR3 DNA is TGTGCCAGCAGCCAGGGTAGCGGGGGGGCCACAGATACGCAGTATTTT. Protein: CASSQGSGGATDTQYF.

Only a few counts were recorded for this clonotype. This chain uses TRBV7-9 with TRBJ1-1, with D uncertain. Trimming took 3 bases from V and 0 from J, leaving 8 bases between them. The germline CDR1 and CDR2 sequences are SEHNR and FQNEAQ (reference sequence). The CDR3 consists of 14 residues. CDR3 sequence reads: CASSFGKLNTEAFF. The CDR3 DNA is TGTGCCAGCAGCTTCGGGAAACTGAACACTGAAGCTTTCTTT.

Ten or more counts support this clonotype. The V gene is TRBV30, the J gene TRBJ2-2; 11 bases fit TRBD2. Looked up from germline, CDR1 is GTSNPN and CDR2 is SVGIG (reference sequence). V dropped 4 bases and J dropped 4; count of bases not matched to a gene: 2. The CDR3 extends over 14 amino acids. The CDR3 sequence: CAWTGLAGTGELFF. For the CDR3, the DNA is TGTGCCTGGACAGGACTAGCGGGCACCGGGGAGCTGTTTTTT. Variable domain in full (rest from reference TRBV30 and TRBJ2-2): SQTIHQWPATLVQPVGSPLSLECTVEGTSNPNLYWYRQAAGRGLQLLFYSVGIGQISSEVPQNLSASRPQDRQFILSSKKLLLSDSGFYLCAWTGLAGTGELFFGEGSRLTVL.

The genes are TRBV20-1 and TRBJ2-7, with 15 bases identical to TRBD2. The trim removed 5 bases at V and 4 bases at J, leaving 3 bases unmatched. The CDR3 has 14 residues. CDR1 DFQATT and CDR2 SNEGSKA come from the germline V gene (reference sequence). CDR3 DNA: TGCAGTGCTGAAGGACTAGCGGGAGGGTACGAGCAGTACTTC. Translating gives CSAEGLAGGYEQYF.

This rearrangement joins TRBV5-4 to TRBJ2-1; the match to TRBD1 covers 9 bases. The J segment lost 2 bases and the V segment lost 0 bases, leaving 0 bases of the junction unmatched. The V gene's germline CDR1 is SGHNT and CDR2 YYREEE (reference sequence). CDR3 length: 15 amino acids. Written as DNA, the CDR3 is TGTGCCAGCAGCTTGGGACAGGGGGCCTACAATGAGCAGTTCTTC. Its translation is CASSLGQGAYNEQFF.

This clonotype was counted a few times. This chain joins TRBV7-2 and TRBJ2-7, with a weak D call TRBD1 (6 bases). CDR3 length: 13 amino acids. Germline values: CDR1 SGHTA, CDR2 FQGNSA. V was shortened by 6 bases and J by 3 bases, with 12 bases between the two germline ends. Here the CDR3 reads CASRRPGDYEQYF. CDR3 coding DNA: TGTGCCAGCAGGCGGCCAGGGGACTACGAGCAGTACTTC. Filled out from reference TRBV7-2 and TRBJ2-7, the complete variable domain reads GAGVSQSPSNKVTEKGKDVELRCDPISGHTALYWYRQSLGQGLEFLIYFQGNSAPDKSGLPSDRFSAERTGGSVSTLTIQRTQQEDSAVYLCASRRPGDYEQYFGPGTRLTVT.

This clonotype showed up just a few times. The V and J genes are TRBV28 and TRBJ2-7, with D tentatively TRBD2 (5 bases). V was shortened by 2 bases and J by 6 bases, with 11 bases between the two germline ends. Germline-derived CDR1 and CDR2 are MDHEN and SYDVKM. This CDR3 is built from 13 residues. CDR3 DNA: TGTGCCAGCAGTTTACCCGGACTCGGCGAGCAGTACTTC. Its protein product is CASSLPGLGEQYF.

The chain combines TRBV6-5 with TRBJ1-1, with 9 bases that match TRBD1. This CDR3 has 15 amino acids. V lost 6 bases and J lost 0; bases outside the gene matches: 5. The germline V gene has CDR1 MNHEY and CDR2 SVGAGI. The CDR3 DNA reads as TGTGCCAGCAGGACAGGGGGAGGGATGAACACTGAAGCTTTCTTT. It codes for CASRTGGGMNTEAFF.

This clonotype appeared many times. The V gene is TRBV10-2, the J gene TRBJ2-7; TRBD1 aligns across 8 bases. CDR3 size: 12 residues. V shed 2 bases, J shed 7 bases, and the junction held 1 base outside the gene matches. The germline gives CDR1 WSHSY, CDR2 SAAADI. CDR3 region: CASSEGTGEQYF. The CDR3 nucleotides read TGCGCCAGCAGTGAGGGGACAGGAGAGCAGTACTTC.

The sample holds a few counts of this clonotype. The V gene is TRBV24-1, the J gene TRBJ2-1; 9 positions agree with TRBD2. CDR3 length: 16 amino acids. V lost 4 bases to trimming and J lost 5 bases; unmatched junction nucleotides: 8. Germline V lookup: CDR1 KGHDR, CDR2 SFDVKD. CDR3 in DNA: TGTGCCACCAGTGAAACCGGGACTAGCCGAAACAATGAGCAGTTCTTC. Its protein is CATSETGTSRNNEQFF.

The chain combines TRBV19 with TRBJ1-3; no reliable D call. Trimming left V 3 bases short and J 3 bases short, with 12 bases between. Per the germline V gene, CDR1 is LNHDA and CDR2 is SQIVND (reference sequence). The length of the CDR3 is 15 residues. The CDR3 DNA reads TGTGCCAGTAGTATCTCAGCACGTATTGGAAACACCATATATTTT. The encoded protein is CASSISARIGNTIYF.

Ten or more counts support this clonotype. The V and J genes are TRBV28 and TRBJ2-7; possibly TRBD1 or TRBD2 for D (5 bases each). Germline V gene sequence: CDR1 MDHEN, CDR2 SYDVKM. The CDR3 contains 16 residues. Trimming left V 2 bases short and J 3 bases short, with 17 bases between. CDR3 coding DNA: TGTGCCAGCAGTTTACCTGGGGGACCCAACCTCTACGAGCAGTACTTC. It translates to CASSLPGGPNLYEQYF.

The rearrangement joins TRBV3-1 to TRBJ2-3; D is unclear. Between the trimmed V and J ends, which lost 1 base and 4 bases, there was a span of 6 bases. Germline CDR1 and CDR2: LGHDT and YNNKEL (reference sequence). The CDR3 sequence is 13 residues long. CDR3 coding DNA: TGTGCCAGCAGCCAAGTCGGCCCAGATACGCAGTATTTT. It codes for CASSQVGPDTQYF.

The V call is TRBV2, the J call TRBJ2-3; D may be TRBD2 (5 bases). This CDR3 has 14 amino acids. V lost 7 bases to trimming and J lost 2 bases, with 13 bases between them. Germline lookup yields CDR1 SNHLY and CDR2 FYNNEI. The CDR3 coding sequence is TGTGCCAGCAACACCCGGACTTACACAGATACGCAGTATTTT. Residues: CASNTRTYTDTQYF.

The chain is built from TRBV28 and TRBJ2-1, with D tentatively TRBD1 or TRBD2 (5 bases each). The CDR3 is made up of 14 amino acids. In germline, CDR1 is MDHEN, CDR2 SYDVKM. With 6 bases removed from V and 5 bases from J, the gap between germline ends came to 14 bases. The CDR3 sequence is CASSRGTAHNEQFF. In DNA, the CDR3 is TGTGCCAGCAGCCGAGGGACGGCCCACAATGAGCAGTTCTTC.

This chain connects TRBV5-5 to TRBJ2-1; D may be TRBD2 (5 bases). V gave up 0 bases and J gave up 9 bases, with 10 bases separating them. Germline V CDR1 and CDR2: SGHKS, YYEKEE (reference sequence). This CDR3 has 13 amino acids. CDR3 loop: CASSLGPAGEQFF. CDR3 sequence (DNA): TGTGCCAGCAGCTTGGGCCCGGCGGGTGAGCAGTTCTTC.

V and J are TRBV7-9 and TRBJ2-7, with 13 bases that match TRBD2. Germline loops: CDR1 SEHNR, CDR2 FQNEAQ (reference sequence). The ends lost 5 bases at V and 3 bases at J; junction bases unmatched: 10. CDR3 size: 17 residues. CDR3 amino acids: CASSLRTSGGQSYEQYF. The CDR3, as DNA: TGTGCCAGCAGCCTCCGGACTAGCGGGGGCCAAAGCTACGAGCAGTACTTC.

The genes are TRBV5-1 and TRBJ1-1; D is possibly TRBD1 (6 bases). The germline V and J ends were trimmed by 4 bases and 0 bases, with 13 bases remaining between them. This CDR3 spans 15 amino acids. Germline CDR1 reads SGHRS; CDR2 reads YFSETQ. CDR3 amino acids: CASSIQGRMNTEAFF. The CDR3 coding sequence is TGCGCCAGCAGCATCCAGGGGAGGATGAACACTGAAGCTTTCTTT.

This clonotype was recorded a few times. The chain has TRBV11-2 and TRBJ2-5; 8 nucleotides line up with TRBD1. The length of the CDR3 is 15 residues. V lost 1 base, J lost 1 base, and 2 bases stayed unmatched. Looked up from germline, CDR1 is SGHAT and CDR2 is FQNNGV. CDR3 protein: CASSLGRGPQETQYF. In nucleotides, the CDR3 is TGTGCCAGCAGCTTAGGCAGGGGGCCCCAAGAGACCCAGTACTTC. The full variable domain, completed using reference TRBV11-2 and TRBJ2-5, is EAGVAQSPRYKIIEKRQSVAFWCNPISGHATLYWYQQILGQGPKLLIQFQNNGVVDDSQLPKDRFSAERLKGVDSTLKIQPAKLEDSAVYLCASSLGRGPQETQYFGPGTRLLVL.

This clonotype showed up just a few times. The chain links TRBV12-3 or TRBV12-4 to TRBJ2-1; 8 bases line up with TRBD2. The CDR3 consists of 14 residues. V lost 6 bases, J lost 12 bases, and 13 bases stayed unmatched. This CDR3 is CASSPQRTSLWQFF. CDR3 nucleotide sequence: TGTGCCAGCAGCCCCCAGAGGACTAGCCTATGGCAGTTCTTC.

V gene TRBV20-1 combines with J gene TRBJ1-1; D remains unclear. Germline CDR1 is DFQATT and CDR2 is SNEGSKA (reference sequence). Trimming removed 3 bases from V and 5 bases from J, with 7 bases in between. CDR3 size: 11 residues. The CDR3 coding sequence is TGCAGTGCTAGGACAAGGACTGAAGCTTTCTTT. It encodes CSARTRTEAFF.